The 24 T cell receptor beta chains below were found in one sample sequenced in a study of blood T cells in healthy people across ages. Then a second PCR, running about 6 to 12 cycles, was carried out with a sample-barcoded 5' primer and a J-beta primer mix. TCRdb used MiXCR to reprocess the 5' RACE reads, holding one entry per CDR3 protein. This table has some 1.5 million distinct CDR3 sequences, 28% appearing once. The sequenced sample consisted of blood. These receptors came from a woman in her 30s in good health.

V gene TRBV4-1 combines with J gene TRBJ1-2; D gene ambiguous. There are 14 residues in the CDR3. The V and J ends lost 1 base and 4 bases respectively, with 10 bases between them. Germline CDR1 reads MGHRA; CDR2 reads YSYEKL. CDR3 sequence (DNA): TGCGCCAGCAGCCAAGGGACCGCATCCTATGGCTACACCTTC. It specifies CASSQGTASYGYTF.

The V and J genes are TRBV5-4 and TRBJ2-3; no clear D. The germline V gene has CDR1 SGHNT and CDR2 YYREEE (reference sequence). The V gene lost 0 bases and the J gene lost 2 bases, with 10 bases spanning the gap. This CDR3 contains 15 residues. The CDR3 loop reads CASSLGEVITDTQYF. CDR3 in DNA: TGTGCCAGCAGCTTGGGAGAGGTAATCACAGATACGCAGTATTTT.

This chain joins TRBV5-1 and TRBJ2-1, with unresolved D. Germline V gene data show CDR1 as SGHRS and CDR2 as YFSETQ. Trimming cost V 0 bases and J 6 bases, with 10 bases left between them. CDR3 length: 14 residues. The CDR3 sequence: CASSLGDLCNEQFF. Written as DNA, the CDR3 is TGCGCCAGCAGCTTGGGTGACCTTTGCAATGAGCAGTTCTTC.

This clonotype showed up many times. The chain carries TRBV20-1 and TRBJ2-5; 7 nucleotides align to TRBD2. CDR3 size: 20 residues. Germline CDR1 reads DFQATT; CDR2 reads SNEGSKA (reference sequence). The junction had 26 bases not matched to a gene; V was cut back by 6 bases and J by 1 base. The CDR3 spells CSAHTDLAGVVGGSQETQYF. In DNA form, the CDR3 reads TGCAGTGCGCACACAGACCTGGCGGGAGTGGTAGGCGGAAGCCAAGAGACCCAGTACTTC.

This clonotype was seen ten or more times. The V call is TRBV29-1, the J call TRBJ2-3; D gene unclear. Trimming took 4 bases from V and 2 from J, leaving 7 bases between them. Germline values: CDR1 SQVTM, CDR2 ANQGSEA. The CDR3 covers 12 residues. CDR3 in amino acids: CSVGDFTDTQYF. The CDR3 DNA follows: TGCAGCGTTGGGGATTTCACAGATACGCAGTATTTT.

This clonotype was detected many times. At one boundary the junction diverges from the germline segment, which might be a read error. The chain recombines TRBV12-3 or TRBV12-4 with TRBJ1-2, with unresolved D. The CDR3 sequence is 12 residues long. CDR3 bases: TGTGCCAGCAGCTTAGATCGAGGGGGCTACACCTTC. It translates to CASSLDRGGYTF.

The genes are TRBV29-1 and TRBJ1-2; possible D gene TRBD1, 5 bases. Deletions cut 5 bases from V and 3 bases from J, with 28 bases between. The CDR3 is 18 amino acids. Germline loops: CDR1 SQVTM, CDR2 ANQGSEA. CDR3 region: CSVKIIGGSRREDYGYTF. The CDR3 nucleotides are TGCAGCGTTAAGATAATTGGGGGATCAAGAAGGGAGGACTATGGCTACACCTTC.

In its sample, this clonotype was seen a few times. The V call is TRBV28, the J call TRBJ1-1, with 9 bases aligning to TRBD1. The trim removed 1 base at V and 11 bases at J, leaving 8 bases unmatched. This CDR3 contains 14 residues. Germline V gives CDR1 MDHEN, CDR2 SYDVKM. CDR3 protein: CASSLSGTGIWAFF. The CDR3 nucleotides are TGTGCCAGCAGTTTATCGGGGACAGGGATATGGGCTTTCTTT.

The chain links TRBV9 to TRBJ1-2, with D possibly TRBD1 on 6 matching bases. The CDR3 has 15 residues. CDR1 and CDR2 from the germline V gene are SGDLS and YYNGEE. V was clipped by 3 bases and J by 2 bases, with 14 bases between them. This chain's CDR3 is CASSGGAAGNYGYTF. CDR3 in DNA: TGTGCCAGCAGCGGGGGGGCGGCAGGGAACTATGGCTACACCTTC.

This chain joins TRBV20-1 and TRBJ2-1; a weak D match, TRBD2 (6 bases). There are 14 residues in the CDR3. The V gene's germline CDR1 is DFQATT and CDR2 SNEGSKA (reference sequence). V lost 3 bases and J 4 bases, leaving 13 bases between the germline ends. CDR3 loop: CSASRDWRYNEQFF. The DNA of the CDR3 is TGCAGTGCTAGCCGGGACTGGCGGTACAATGAGCAGTTCTTC.

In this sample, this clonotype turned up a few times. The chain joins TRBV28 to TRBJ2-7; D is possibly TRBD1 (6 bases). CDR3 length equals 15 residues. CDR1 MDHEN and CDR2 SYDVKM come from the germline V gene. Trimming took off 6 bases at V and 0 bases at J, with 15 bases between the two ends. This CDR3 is CASRRTGTLSYEQYF. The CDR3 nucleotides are TGTGCCAGCAGACGTACAGGGACCCTCTCCTACGAGCAGTACTTC.

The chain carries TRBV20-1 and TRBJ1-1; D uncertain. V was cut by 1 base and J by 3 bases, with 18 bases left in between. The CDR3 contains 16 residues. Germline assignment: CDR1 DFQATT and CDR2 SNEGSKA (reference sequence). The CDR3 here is CSARGAAVVGDTEAFF. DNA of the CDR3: TGCAGTGCTAGAGGGGCAGCCGTTGTGGGTGACACTGAAGCTTTCTTT.

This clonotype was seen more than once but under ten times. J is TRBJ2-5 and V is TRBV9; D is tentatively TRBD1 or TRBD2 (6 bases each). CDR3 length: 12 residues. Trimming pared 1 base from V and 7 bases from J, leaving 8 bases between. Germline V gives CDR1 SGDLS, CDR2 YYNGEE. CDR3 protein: CASSVSGATQYF. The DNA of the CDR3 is TGTGCCAGCAGCGTATCGGGGGCGACCCAGTACTTC. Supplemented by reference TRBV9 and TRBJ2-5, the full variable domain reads DSGVTQTPKHLITATGQRVTLRCSPRSGDLSVYWYQQSLDQGLQFLIQYYNGEERAKGNILERFSAQQFPDLHSELNLSSLELGDSALYFCASSVSGATQYFGPGTRLLVL.

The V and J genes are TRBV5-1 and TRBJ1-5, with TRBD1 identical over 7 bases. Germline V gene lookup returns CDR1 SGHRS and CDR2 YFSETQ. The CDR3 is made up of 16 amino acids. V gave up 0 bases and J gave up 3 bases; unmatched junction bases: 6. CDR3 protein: CASSLVARGANQPQHF. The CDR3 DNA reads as TGCGCCAGCAGCTTGGTGGCCAGGGGGGCCAATCAGCCCCAGCATTTT. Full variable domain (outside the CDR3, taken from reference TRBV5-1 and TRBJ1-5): KAGVTQTPRYLIKTRGQQVTLSCSPISGHRSVSWYQQTPGQGLQFLFEYFSETQRNKGNFPGRFSGRQFSNSRSEMNVSTLELGDSALYLCASSLVARGANQPQHFGDGTRLSIL.

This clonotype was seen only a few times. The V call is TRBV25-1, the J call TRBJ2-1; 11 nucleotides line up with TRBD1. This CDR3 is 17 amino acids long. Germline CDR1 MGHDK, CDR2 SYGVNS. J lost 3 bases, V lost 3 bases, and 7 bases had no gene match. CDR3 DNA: TGTGCCAGCAGTGAGAAAGTGGGGACAGGGGGCTACAATGAGCAGTTCTTC. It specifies CASSEKVGTGGYNEQFF.

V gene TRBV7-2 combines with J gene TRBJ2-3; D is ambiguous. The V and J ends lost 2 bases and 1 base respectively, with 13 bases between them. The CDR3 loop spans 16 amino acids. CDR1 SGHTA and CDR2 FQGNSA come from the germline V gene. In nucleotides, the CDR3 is TGTGCCAGCAGCTTATGGGAAGTATGGGGCACAGATACGCAGTATTTT. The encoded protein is CASSLWEVWGTDTQYF.

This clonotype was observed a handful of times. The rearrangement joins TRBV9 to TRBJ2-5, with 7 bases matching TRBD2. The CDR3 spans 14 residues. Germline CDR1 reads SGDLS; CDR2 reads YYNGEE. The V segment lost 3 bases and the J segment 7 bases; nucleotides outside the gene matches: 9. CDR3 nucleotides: TGTGCCAGCAGCGGAGCGGGGCTTCTAGGGACCCAGTACTTC. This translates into CASSGAGLLGTQYF. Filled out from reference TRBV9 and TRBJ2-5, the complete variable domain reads DSGVTQTPKHLITATGQRVTLRCSPRSGDLSVYWYQQSLDQGLQFLIQYYNGEERAKGNILERFSAQQFPDLHSELNLSSLELGDSALYFCASSGAGLLGTQYFGPGTRLLVL.

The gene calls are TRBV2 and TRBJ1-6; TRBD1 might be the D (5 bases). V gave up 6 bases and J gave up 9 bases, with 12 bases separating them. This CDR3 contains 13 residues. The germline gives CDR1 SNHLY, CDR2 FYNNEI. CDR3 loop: CASSTGGASPLHF. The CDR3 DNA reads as TGTGCCAGCAGCACCGGTGGGGCTTCACCCCTCCACTTT.

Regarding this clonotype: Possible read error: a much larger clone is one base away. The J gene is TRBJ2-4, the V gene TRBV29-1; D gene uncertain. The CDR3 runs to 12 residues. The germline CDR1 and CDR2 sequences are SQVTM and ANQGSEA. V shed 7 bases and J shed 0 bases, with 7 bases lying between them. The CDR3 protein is CSGELAKNIQYF. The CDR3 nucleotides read TGCAGCGGTGAGCTAGCCAAAAACATTCAGTACTTC. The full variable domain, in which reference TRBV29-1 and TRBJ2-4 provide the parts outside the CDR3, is SAVISQKPSRDICQRGTSLTIQCQVDSQVTMMFWYRQQPGQSLTLIATANQGSEATYESGFVIDKFPISRPNLTFSTLTVSNMSPEDSSIYLCSGELAKNIQYFGAGTRLSVL.

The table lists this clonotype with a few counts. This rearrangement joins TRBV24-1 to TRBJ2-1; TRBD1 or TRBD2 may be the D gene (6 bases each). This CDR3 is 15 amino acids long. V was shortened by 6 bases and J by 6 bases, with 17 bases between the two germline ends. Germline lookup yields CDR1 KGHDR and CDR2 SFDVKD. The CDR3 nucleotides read TGTGCCACCAGTTCGTGGGGGGCGGTGGTCAATGAGCAGTTCTTC. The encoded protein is CATSSWGAVVNEQFF.

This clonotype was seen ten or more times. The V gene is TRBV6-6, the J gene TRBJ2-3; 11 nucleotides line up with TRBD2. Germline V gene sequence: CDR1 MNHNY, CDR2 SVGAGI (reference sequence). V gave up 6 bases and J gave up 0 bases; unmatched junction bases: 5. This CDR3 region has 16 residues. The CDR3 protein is CASRSTSGGSTDTQYF. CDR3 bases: TGTGCCAGCAGGTCCACTAGCGGGGGAAGCACAGATACGCAGTATTTT.

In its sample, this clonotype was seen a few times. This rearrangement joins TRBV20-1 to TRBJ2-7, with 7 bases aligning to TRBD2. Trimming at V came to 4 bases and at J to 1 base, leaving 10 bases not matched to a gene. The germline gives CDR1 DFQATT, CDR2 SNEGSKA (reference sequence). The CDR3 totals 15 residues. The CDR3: CSAIRMREPSYEQYF. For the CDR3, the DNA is TGCAGTGCTATTAGGATGCGGGAGCCTTCCTACGAGCAGTACTTC.

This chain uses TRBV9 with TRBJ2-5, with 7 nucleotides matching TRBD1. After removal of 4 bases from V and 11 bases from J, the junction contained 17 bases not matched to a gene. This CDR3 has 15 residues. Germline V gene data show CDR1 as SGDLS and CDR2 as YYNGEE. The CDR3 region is CASSLDRDRGDEQYF. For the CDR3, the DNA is TGTGCCAGCAGCCTTGACAGGGACCGAGGGGATGAGCAGTACTTC.

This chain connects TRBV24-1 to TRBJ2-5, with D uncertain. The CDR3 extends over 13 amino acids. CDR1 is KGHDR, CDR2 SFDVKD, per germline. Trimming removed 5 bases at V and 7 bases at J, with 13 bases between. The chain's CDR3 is CATSAGSSGTQYF. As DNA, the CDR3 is TGTGCCACCAGTGCCGGGTCCTCGGGGACCCAGTACTTC.